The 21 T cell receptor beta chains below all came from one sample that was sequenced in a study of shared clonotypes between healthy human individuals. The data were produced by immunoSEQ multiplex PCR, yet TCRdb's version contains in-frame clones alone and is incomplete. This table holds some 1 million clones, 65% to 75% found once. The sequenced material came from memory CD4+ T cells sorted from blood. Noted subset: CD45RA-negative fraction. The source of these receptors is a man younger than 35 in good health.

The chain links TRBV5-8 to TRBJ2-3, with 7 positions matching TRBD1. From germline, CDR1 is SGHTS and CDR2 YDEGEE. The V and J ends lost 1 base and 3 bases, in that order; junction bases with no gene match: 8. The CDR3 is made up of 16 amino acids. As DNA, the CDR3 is TGTGCCAGCAGCTTGAGACAGGGCATGGGGACAGATACGCAGTATTTT. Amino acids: CASSLRQGMGTDTQYF.

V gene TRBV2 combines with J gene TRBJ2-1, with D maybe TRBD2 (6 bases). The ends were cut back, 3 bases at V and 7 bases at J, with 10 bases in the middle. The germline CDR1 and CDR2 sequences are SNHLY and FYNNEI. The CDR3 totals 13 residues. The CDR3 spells CASSDLGGNEQFF. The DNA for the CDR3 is TGTGCCAGCAGTGATCTTGGGGGGAATGAGCAGTTCTTC.

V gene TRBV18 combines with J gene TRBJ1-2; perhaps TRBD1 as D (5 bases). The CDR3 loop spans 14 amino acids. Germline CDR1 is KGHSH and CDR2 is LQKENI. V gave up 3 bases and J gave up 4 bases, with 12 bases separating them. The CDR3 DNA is TGTGCCAGCTCACCCTCGGGGGTTCTCTATGGCTACACCTTC. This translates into CASSPSGVLYGYTF.

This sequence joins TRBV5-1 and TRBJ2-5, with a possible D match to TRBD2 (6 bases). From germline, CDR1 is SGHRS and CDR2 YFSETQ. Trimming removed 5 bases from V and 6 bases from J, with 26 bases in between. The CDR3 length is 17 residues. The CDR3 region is CASSSQTGTGIGKTQYF. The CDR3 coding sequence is TGCGCCAGCAGTTCCCAAACCGGGACTGGGATTGGGAAGACCCAGTACTTC.

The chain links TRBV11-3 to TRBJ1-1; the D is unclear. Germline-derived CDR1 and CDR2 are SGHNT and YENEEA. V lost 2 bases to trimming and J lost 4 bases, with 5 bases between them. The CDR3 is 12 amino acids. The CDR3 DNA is TGTGCCAGCAGCTTAACTGGCACTGAAGCTTTCTTT. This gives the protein CASSLTGTEAFF.

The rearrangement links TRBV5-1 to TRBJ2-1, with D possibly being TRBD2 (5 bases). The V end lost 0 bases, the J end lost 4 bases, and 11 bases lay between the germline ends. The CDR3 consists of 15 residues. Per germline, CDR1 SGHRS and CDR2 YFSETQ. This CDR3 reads CASSLVAQRYNEQFF. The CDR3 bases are TGCGCCAGCAGCTTGGTTGCCCAGCGGTACAATGAGCAGTTCTTC.

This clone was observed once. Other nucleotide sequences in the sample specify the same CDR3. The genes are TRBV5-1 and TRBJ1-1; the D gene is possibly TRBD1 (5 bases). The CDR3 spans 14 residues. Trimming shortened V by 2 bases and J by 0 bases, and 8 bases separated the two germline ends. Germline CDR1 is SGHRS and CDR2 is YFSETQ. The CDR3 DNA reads TGCGCCAGCAGCTTAGAGGGGATGAACACTGAAGCTTTCTTT. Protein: CASSLEGMNTEAFF.

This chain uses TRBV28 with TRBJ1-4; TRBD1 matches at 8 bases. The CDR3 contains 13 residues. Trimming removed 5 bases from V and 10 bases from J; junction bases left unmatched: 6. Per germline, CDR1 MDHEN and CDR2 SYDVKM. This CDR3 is CASSGDRTGKLFF. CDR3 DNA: TGTGCCAGCAGTGGGGACAGGACGGGAAAACTGTTTTTT. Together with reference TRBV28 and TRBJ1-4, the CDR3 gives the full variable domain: DVKVTQSSRYLVKRTGEKVFLECVQDMDHENMFWYRQDPGLGLRLIYFSYDVKMKEKGDIPEGYSVSREKKERFSLILESASTNQTSMYLCASSGDRTGKLFFGSGTQLSVL.

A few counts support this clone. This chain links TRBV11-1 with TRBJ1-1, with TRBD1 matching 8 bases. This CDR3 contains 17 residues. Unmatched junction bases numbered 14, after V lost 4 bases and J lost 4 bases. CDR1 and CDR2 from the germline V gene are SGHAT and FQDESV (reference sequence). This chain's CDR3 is CASSSRDRTPGGTEAFF. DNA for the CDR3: TGTGCCAGCAGCTCCCGGGACAGGACCCCGGGAGGCACTGAAGCTTTCTTT. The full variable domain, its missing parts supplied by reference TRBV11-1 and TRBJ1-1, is EAEVAQSPRYKITEKSQAVAFWCDPISGHATLYWYRQILGQGPELLVQFQDESVVDDSQLPKDRFSAERLKGVDSTLKIQPAELGDSAMYLCASSSRDRTPGGTEAFFGQGTRLTVV.

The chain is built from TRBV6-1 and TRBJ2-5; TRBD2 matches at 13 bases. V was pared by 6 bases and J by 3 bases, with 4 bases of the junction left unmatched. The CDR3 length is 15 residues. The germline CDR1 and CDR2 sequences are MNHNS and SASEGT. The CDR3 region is CASSRTSGGKETQYF. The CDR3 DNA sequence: TGTGCCAGCAGCAGGACTAGCGGGGGAAAAGAGACCCAGTACTTC.

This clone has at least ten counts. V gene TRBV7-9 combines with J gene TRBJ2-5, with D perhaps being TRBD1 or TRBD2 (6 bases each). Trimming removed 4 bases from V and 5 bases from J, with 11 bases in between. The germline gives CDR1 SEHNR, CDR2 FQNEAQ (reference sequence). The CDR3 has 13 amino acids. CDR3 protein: CASSSLGGETQYF. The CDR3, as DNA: TGTGCCAGCAGCTCACTAGGGGGGGAGACCCAGTACTTC.

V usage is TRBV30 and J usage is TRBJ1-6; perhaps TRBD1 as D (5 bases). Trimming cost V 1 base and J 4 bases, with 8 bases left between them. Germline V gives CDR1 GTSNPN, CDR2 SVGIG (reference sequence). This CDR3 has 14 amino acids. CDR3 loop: CAWSGRQYNSPLHF. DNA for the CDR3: TGTGCCTGGAGTGGTAGACAGTATAATTCACCCCTCCACTTT.

For the CDR3, the DNA is TGCGCCAGCGACTCTTCGTCGGGCTATGGCTACACCTTC. The encoded protein is CASDSSSGYGYTF. J is TRBJ1-2 and V is TRBV5-1; D not certain. Germline lookup yields CDR1 SGHRS and CDR2 YFSETQ. V lost 7 bases, J lost 4 bases, and 14 bases lay in between. This CDR3 is 13 amino acids long. The variable domain in full, with the rest retrieved from reference TRBV5-1 and TRBJ1-2, is KAGVTQTPRYLIKTRGQQVTLSCSPISGHRSVSWYQQTPGQGLQFLFEYFSETQRNKGNFPGRFSGRQFSNSRSEMNVSTLELGDSALYLCASDSSSGYGYTFGSGTRLTVV.

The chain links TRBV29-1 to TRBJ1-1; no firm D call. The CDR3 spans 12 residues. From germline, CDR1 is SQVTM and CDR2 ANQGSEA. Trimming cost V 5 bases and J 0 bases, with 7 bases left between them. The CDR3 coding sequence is TGCAGCGTTTCGACACTGAACACTGAAGCTTTCTTT. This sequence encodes CSVSTLNTEAFF. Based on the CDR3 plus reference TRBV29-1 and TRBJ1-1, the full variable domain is SAVISQKPSRDICQRGTSLTIQCQVDSQVTMMFWYRQQPGQSLTLIATANQGSEATYESGFVIDKFPISRPNLTFSTLTVSNMSPEDSSIYLCSVSTLNTEAFFGQGTRLTVV.

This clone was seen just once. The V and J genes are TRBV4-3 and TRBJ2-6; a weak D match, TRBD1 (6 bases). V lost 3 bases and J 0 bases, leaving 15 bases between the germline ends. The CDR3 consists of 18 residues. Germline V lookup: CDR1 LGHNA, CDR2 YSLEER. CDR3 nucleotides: TGCGCCAGCAGCCAGAGAGGTTTACAGGGCTCTGGGGCCAACGTCCTGACTTTC. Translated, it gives CASSQRGLQGSGANVLTF.

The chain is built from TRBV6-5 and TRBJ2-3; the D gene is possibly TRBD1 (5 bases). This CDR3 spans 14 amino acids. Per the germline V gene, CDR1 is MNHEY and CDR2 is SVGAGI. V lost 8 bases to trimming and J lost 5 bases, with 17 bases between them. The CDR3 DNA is TGTGCCAGCTCACATCCGAACAGGCAAGATACGCAGTATTTT. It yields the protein CASSHPNRQDTQYF.

In nucleotides, the CDR3 is TGTGCCAGCAGTCCCCCGGGACAAGTAAACTATGGCTACACCTTC. As protein: CASSPPGQVNYGYTF. This chain connects TRBV28 to TRBJ1-2, with D perhaps TRBD1 (6 bases). Trimming stripped 5 bases from V and 2 bases from J, with 15 bases between. CDR3 length equals 15 residues. CDR1 and CDR2 from the germline V gene are MDHEN and SYDVKM.

This CDR3 reads CASSEIRDTDTQYF. In nucleotides, the CDR3 is TGCGCCAGCAGTGAAATAAGGGACACAGATACGCAGTATTTT. J is TRBJ2-3 and V is TRBV10-1; D call uncertain. The CDR3 contains 14 residues. Between the trimmed V and J ends, which lost 3 bases and 2 bases, there was a span of 9 bases. The germline CDR1 and CDR2 sequences are WNHNN and SYGVQD (reference sequence).

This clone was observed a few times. The CDR3 DNA is TGTGCCAGCAGCGCCCAGGGTACTGGCACTGAAGCTTTCTTT. As protein: CASSAQGTGTEAFF. The chain has TRBV11-2 and TRBJ1-1; a weak D match, TRBD1 (5 bases). CDR1 SGHAT and CDR2 FQNNGV come from the germline V gene. Trimming took 5 bases from V and 4 from J, leaving 14 bases between them. The CDR3 is 14 residues long.

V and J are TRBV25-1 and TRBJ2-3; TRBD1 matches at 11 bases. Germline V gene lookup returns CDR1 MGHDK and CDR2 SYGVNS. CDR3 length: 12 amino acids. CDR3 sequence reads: CAGTGGSDTQYF. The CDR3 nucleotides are TGTGCGGGGACAGGGGGATCAGATACGCAGTATTTT. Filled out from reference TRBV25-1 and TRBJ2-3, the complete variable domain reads EADIYQTPRYLVIGTGKKITLECSQTMGHDKMYWYQQDPGMELHLIHYSYGVNSTEKGDLSSESTVSRIRTEHFPLTLESARPSHTSQYLCAGTGGSDTQYFGPGTRLTVL.

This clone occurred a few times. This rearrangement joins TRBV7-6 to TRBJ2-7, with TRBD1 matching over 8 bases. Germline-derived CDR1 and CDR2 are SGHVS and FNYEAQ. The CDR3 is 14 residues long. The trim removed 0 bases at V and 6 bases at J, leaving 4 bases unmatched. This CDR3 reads CASSLARGQVEQYF. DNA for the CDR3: TGTGCCAGCAGCTTAGCCAGGGGGCAAGTCGAGCAGTACTTC.